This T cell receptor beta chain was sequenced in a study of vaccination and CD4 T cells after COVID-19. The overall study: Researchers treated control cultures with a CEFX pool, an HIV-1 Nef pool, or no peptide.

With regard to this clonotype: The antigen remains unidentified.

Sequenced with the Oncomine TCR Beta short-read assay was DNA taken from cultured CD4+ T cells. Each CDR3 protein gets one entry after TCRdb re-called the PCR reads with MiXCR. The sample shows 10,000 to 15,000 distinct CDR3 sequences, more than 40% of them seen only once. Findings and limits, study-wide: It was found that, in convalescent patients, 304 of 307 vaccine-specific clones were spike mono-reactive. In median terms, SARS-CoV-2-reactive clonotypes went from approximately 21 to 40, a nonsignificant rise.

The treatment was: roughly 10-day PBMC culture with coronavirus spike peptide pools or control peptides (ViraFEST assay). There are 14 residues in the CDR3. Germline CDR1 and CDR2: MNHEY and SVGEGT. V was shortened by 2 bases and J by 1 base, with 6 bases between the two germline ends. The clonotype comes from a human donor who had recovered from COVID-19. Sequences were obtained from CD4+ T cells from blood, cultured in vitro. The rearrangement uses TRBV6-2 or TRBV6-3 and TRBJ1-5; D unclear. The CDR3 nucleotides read TGTGCCAGCAGTTACGTGGTAAGCAATCAGCCCCAGCATTTT. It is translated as CASSYVVSNQPQHF.